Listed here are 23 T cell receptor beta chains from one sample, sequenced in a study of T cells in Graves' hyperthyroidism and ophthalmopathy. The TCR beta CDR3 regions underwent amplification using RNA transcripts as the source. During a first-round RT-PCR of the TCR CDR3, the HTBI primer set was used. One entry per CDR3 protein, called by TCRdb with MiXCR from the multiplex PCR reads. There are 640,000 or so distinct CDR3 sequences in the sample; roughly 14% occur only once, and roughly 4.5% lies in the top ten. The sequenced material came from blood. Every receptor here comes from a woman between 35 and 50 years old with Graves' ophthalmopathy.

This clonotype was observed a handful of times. The CDR3 reads CAWRRQMNTEAFF. CDR3 nucleotides: TGTGCCTGGAGAAGGCAAATGAACACTGAAGCTTTCTTT. The chain joins TRBV30 to TRBJ1-1; no reliable D call. Germline V gives CDR1 GTSNPN, CDR2 SVGIG (reference sequence). V lost 3 bases and J 0 bases, leaving 8 bases between the germline ends. The CDR3 spans 13 residues.

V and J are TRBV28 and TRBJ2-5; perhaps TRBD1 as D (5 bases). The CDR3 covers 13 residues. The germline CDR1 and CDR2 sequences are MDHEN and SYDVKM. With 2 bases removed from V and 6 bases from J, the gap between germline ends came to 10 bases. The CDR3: CASSLQGSKTQYF. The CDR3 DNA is TGTGCCAGCAGTTTACAGGGTTCGAAGACCCAGTACTTC.

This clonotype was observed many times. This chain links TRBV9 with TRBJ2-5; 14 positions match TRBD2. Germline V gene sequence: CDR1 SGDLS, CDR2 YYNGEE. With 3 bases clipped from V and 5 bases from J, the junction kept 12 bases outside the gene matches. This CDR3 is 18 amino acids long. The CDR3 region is CASSARLAGGPSLETQYF. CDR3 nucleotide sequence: TGTGCCAGCAGCGCTCGACTAGCGGGAGGGCCATCTCTCGAGACCCAGTACTTC. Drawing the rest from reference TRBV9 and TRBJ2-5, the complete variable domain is DSGVTQTPKHLITATGQRVTLRCSPRSGDLSVYWYQQSLDQGLQFLIQYYNGEERAKGNILERFSAQQFPDLHSELNLSSLELGDSALYFCASSARLAGGPSLETQYFGPGTRLLVL.

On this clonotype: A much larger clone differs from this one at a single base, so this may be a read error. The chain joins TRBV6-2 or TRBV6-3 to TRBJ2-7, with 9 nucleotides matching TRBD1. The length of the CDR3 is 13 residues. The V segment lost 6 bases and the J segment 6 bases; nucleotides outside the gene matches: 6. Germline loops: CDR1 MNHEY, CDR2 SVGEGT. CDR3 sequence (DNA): TGTGCCAGCAGCCCCCGGGACAGGGCCGAGCAGTACTTC. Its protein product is CASSPRDRAEQYF.

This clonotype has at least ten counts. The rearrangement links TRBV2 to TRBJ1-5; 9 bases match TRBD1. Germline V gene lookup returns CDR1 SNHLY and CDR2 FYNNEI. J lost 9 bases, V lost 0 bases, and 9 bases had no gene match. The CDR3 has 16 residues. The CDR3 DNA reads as TGTGCCAGCAGTGAAGCGCAGGGACAGGGCCTCAGGCCCCAGCATTTT. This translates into CASSEAQGQGLRPQHF.

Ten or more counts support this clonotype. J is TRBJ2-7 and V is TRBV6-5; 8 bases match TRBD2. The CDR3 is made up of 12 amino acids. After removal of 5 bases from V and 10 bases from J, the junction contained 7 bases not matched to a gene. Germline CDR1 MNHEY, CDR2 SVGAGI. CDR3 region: CASSHPSGFQYF. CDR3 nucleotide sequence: TGTGCCAGCAGTCACCCTAGCGGGTTTCAGTACTTC.

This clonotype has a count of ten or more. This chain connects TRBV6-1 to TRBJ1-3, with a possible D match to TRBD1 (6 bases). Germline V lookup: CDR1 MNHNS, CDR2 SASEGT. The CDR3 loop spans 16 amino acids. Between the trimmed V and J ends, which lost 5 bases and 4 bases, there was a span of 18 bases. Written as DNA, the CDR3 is TGTGCCAGCAGTAAAACCAGGGGAAGCTTCGGAAACACCATATATTTT. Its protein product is CASSKTRGSFGNTIYF.

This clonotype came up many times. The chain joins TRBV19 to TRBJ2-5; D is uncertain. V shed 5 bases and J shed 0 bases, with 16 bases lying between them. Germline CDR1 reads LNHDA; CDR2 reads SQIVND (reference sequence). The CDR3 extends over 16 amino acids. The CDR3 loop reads CASSSGTAVNQETQYF. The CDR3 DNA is TGTGCCAGTAGTTCGGGTACAGCCGTCAACCAAGAGACCCAGTACTTC.

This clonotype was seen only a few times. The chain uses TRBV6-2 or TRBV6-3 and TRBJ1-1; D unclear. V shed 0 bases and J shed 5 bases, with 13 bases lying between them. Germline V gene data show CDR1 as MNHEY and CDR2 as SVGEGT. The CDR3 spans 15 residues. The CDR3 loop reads CASSYSASTGTEAFF. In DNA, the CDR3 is TGTGCCAGCAGTTACTCTGCCAGTACGGGGACTGAAGCTTTCTTT.

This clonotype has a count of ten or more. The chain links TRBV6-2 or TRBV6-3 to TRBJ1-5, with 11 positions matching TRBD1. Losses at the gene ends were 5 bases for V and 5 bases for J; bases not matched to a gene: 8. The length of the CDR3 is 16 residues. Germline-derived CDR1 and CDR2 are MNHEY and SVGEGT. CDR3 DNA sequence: TGTGCCAGCAGTACAAACAAGGGACAGGGGGATCAGCCCCAGCATTTT. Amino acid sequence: CASSTNKGQGDQPQHF.

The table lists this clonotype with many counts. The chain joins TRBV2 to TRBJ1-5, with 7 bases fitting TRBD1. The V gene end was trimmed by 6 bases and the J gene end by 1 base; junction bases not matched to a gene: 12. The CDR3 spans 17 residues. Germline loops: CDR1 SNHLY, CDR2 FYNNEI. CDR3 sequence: CASSGRLTGKSNQPQHF. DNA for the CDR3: TGTGCCAGCAGCGGACGACTGACAGGGAAAAGCAATCAGCCCCAGCATTTT.

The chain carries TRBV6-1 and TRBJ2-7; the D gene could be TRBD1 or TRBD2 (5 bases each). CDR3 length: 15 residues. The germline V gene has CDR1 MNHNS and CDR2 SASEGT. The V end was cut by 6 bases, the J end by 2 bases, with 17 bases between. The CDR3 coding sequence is TGTGCCAGCAGAGTTAGGAGGACAATCCCCTACGAGCAGTACTTC. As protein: CASRVRRTIPYEQYF.

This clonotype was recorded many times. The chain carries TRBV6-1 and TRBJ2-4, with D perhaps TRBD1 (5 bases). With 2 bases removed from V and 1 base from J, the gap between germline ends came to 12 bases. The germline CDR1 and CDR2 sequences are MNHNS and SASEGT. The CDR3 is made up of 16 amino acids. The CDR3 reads CASSELYRSAKNIQYF. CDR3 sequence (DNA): TGTGCCAGCAGTGAACTTTACAGGAGCGCCAAAAACATTCAGTACTTC.

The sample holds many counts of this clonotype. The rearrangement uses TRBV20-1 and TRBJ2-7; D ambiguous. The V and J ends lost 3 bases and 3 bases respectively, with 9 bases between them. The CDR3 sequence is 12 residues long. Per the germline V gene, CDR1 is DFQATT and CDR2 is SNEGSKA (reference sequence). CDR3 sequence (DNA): TGCAGTGCTAGCCCCTCGAGCTACGAGCAGTACTTC. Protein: CSASPSSYEQYF.

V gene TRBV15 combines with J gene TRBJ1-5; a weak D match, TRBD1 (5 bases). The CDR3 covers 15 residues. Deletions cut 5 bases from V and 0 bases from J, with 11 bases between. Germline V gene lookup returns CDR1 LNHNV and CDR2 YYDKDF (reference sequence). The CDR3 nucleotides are TGTGCCACCAGCCAGGGCGCTTATAGCAATCAGCCCCAGCATTTT. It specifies CATSQGAYSNQPQHF.

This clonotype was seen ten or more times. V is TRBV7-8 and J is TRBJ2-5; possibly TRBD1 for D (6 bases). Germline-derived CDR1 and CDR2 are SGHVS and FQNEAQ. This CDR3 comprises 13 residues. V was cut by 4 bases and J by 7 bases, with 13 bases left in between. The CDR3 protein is CASSSQGIGTQYF. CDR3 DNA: TGTGCCAGCAGCTCACAGGGCATCGGGACCCAGTACTTC.

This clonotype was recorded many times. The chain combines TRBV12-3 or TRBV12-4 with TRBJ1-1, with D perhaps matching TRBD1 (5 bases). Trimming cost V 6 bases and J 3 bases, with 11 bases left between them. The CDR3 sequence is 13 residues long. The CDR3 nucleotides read TGTGCCAGCAGAACTCAGGGCGACACTGAAGCTTTCTTT. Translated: CASRTQGDTEAFF.

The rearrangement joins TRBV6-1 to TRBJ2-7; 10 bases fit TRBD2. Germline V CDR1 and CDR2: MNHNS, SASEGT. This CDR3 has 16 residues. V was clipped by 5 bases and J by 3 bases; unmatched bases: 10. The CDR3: CASSPAPGLAYYEQYF. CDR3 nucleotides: TGTGCCAGCAGTCCGGCCCCGGGACTAGCGTACTACGAGCAGTACTTC.

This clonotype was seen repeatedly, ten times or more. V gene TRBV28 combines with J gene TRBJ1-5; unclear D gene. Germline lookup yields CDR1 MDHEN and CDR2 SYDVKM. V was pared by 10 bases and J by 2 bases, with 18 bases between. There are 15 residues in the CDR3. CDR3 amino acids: CATNTLEGGNQPQHF. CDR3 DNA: TGTGCCACCAACACCCTGGAGGGAGGCAATCAGCCCCAGCATTTT. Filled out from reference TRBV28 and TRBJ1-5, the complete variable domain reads DVKVTQSSRYLVKRTGEKVFLECVQDMDHENMFWYRQDPGLGLRLIYFSYDVKMKEKGDIPEGYSVSREKKERFSLILESASTNQTSMYLCATNTLEGGNQPQHFGDGTRLSIL.

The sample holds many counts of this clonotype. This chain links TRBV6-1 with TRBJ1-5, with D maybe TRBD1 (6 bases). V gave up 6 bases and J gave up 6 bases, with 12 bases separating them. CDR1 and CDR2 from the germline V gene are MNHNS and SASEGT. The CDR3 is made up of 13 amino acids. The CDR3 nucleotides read TGTGCCAGCAGACAGGGTGTTGTTCAGCCCCAGCATTTT. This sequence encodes CASRQGVVQPQHF.

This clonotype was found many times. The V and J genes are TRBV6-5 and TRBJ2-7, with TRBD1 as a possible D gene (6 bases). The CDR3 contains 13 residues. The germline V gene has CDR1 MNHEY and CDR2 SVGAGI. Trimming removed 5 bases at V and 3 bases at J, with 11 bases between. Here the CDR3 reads CASSPGASYEQYF. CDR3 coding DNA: TGTGCCAGCAGTCCAGGGGCCAGCTACGAGCAGTACTTC.

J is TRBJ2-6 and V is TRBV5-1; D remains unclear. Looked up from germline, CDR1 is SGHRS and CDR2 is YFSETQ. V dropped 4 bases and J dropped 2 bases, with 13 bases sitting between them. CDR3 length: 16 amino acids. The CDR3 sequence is CASSPWARTGANVLTF. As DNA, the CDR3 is TGCGCCAGCAGCCCCTGGGCTAGGACTGGGGCCAACGTCCTGACTTTC. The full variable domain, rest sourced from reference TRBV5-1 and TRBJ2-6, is KAGVTQTPRYLIKTRGQQVTLSCSPISGHRSVSWYQQTPGQGLQFLFEYFSETQRNKGNFPGRFSGRQFSNSRSEMNVSTLELGDSALYLCASSPWARTGANVLTFGAGSRLTVL.

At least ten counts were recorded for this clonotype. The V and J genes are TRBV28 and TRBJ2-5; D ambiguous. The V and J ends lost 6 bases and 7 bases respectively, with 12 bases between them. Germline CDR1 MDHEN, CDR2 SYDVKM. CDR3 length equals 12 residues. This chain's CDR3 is CASSLRTRTQYF. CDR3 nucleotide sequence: TGTGCCAGCAGCCTCCGTACGCGGACCCAGTACTTC.